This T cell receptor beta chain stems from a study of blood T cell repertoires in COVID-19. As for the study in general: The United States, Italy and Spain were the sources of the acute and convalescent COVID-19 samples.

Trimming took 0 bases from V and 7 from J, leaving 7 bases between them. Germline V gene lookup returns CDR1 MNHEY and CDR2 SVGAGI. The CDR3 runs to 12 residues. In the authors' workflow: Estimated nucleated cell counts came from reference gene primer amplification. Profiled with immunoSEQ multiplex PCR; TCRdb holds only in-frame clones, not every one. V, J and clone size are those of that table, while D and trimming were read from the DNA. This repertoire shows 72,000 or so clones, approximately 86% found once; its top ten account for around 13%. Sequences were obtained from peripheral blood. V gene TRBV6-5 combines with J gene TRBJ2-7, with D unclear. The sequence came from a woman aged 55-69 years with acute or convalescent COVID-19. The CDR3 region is CASSYSTGEQYF. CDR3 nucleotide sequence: TGTGCCAGCAGTTACTCGACCGGGGAGCAGTACTTC.